This T cell receptor (beta chain) was retrieved from a study of T cell responses to AZD1222 COVID-19 vaccine. As for the study in general: Analyses pooled second doses at about 4 or about 12 weeks.

V dropped 2 bases and J dropped 9 bases, with 13 bases sitting between them. CDR1 and CDR2 from the germline V gene are SNHLY and FYNNEI. The CDR3 covers 13 residues. Whole-study results and caveats: Possibly, clonal diversity was underestimated; donors were largely white British and included more females. Repertoires were obtained only post-peak T cell response. Recipients of AZD1222 seropositive at baseline numbered only 6 or 7.

This clone was detected a few times. Antigen unknown. The table came from immunoSEQ multiplex PCR; TCRdb's copy has only in-frame clones and leaves some out. The table lists 80,000 or so clones, 70% to 90% of them singletons, with approximately 1.6% in the top ten. The chain is built from TRBV2 and TRBJ1-1; a possible D gene is TRBD1 (5 bases). This TCR derives from an adult in good health. Source: peripheral blood, taken on day 0 of AZD1222 vaccination. This CDR3 reads CASSEITGEKAFF. CDR3 in DNA: TGTGCCAGCAGTGAAATAACGGGGGAGAAAGCTTTCTTT.